The rows below give T cell receptor beta chains drawn from one sample of a study of blood T cell repertoires in COVID-19. TCRdb's copy holds only in-frame clones and misses some; the assay was immunoSEQ multiplex PCR. Here the sample spans 390,000 or so clones, 75% to 90% being singletons. Sequencing used PBMCs or T cells enriched from blood (not recorded which). The receptors were sampled from a man between 18 and 29 years old who had recovered from COVID-19. CDR3s include the opening cysteine and the closing phenylalanine or tryptophan. The D gene is left open where the match is weak. Clone size is given for some rows only: seen once, a few or many times, or a class if the clone is expanded.

V gene | D gene | clone size | CDR3 protein
TRBV27 | - | - | CASYGGESGANVLTF
TRBV7-6 | TRBD1 | - | CASSPCPGTGYGYTF
TRBV28 | - | - | CASSLSYRGNQPQHF
TRBV7-9 | - | once | CASSLSGLEYEQYF
TRBV28 | TRBD2 | - | CASSFLGTSGRATIRVDTQYF
TRBV9 | - | - | CASSAAPLGYSYGYTF
TRBV2 | TRBD1 | - | CAIGQGSYEQYF
TRBV28 | - | - | CASSSTGSDREKLFF
TRBV18 | - | - | CASSPPSLNYGYTF
TRBV27 | - | - | CASRGLYGETQYF
TRBV5-6 | - | - | CASRLGLQETQYF
TRBV7-2 | TRBD2 | - | CASSPRGAGTGELFF
TRBV28 | - | few | CASSSGQNTEAFF
TRBV28 | - | - | CAGLDTRNTEAFF
TRBV25-1 | - | - | CASSDWGDSSYEQYF
TRBV5-1 | - | few | CASTLMGSSYEQYF
TRBV27 | - | few | CASSRDSTGASSTDTQYF
TRBV11-2 | - | - | CASTGTDGELFF
TRBV18 | TRBD1 | - | CASSSVGQGATEAFF
TRBV7-9 | TRBD1 | - | CASSLEQGTYEQYF
TRBV5-6 | TRBD1 | - | CASSLGRGLNQPQHF
TRBV28 | - | - | CASSLRVGLGQPQHF
TRBV7-9 | TRBD1 | - | CASDPTGGTEAFF
TRBV9 | - | - | CASSVGGEGSPLHF
TRBV11-2 | TRBD2 | - | CASVPRGALSTGELFF
TRBV5-1 | - | - | CASSSNMEQFF
TRBV5-1 | TRBD1 | - | CASSLGGQGSYEQYF
TRBV2 | - | - | CASSQAPNTGELFF
TRBV7-9 | TRBD1 | - | CASSLQGAEGYTF